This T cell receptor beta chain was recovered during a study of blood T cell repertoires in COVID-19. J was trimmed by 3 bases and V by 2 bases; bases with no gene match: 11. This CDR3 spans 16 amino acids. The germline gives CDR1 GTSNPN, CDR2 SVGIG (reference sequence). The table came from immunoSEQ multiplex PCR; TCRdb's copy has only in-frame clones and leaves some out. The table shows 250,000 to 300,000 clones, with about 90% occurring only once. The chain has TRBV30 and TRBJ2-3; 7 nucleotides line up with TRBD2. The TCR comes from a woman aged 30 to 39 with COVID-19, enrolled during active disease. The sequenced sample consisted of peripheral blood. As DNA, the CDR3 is TGTGCCTGGAGTCAGGGAGGGGTTCCCCTGACAGATACGCAGTATTTT. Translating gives CAWSQGGVPLTDTQYF.